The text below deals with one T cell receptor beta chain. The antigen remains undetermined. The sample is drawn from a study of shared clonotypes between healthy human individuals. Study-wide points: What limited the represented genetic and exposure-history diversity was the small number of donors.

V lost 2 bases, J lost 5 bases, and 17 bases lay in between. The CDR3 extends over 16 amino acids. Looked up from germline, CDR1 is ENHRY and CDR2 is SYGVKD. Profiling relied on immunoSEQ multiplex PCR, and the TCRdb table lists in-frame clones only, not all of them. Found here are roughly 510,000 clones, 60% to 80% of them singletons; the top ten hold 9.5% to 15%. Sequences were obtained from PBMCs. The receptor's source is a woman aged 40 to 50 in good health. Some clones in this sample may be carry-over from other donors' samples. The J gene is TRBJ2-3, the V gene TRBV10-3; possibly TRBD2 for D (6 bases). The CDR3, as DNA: TGTGCCATCAGTGAGGTTGGGGGGAGCAGTGGAGATACGCAGTATTTT. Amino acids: CAISEVGGSSGDTQYF.